The 15 T cell receptor beta chains below all came from one sample that was sequenced in a study of blood T cell repertoires in COVID-19 (dated by TCRdb to 2018 to 2020). Libraries were prepared through the immunoSEQ multiplex PCR assay. In its TCRdb copy, this immuneACCESS table keeps in-frame sequences only and misses some clones. Where compared with another copy, unresolved V genes explain less than half of these, and the others have no known cause. The sample table contains hundreds of thousands of clones; only one count was recorded for about 86% of them. The biggest ten clones account for 3% to 3.5% of the sample. The sequencing sample was made of PBMCs or T cells enriched from blood (not recorded which). Receptors were obtained from a woman aged 45-60 years in a cohort exposed to, infected with or recovered from COVID-19 (not recorded which).

The genes are TRBV12-3 or TRBV12-4 and TRBJ2-6; D is ambiguous. CDR3 length: 13 amino acids. Trimming stripped 3 bases from V and 6 bases from J, with 6 bases between. The CDR3 region has the DNA TGTGCCAGCAGTTTTAAGCTGGCCAACGTCCTGACTTTC. It specifies CASSFKLANVLTF.

The V call is TRBV9, the J call TRBJ1-1; D is undetermined. Germline CDR1 is SGDLS and CDR2 is YYNGEE. V was trimmed by 1 base and J by 4 bases, leaving 14 bases between them. The CDR3 sequence is 15 residues long. This chain's CDR3 is CASSVSPGGSTEAFF. The CDR3, as DNA: TGTGCCAGCAGCGTAAGTCCGGGCGGGTCCACTGAAGCTTTCTTT.

The genes are TRBV5-1 and TRBJ1-6, with D possibly TRBD1 on 6 matching bases. Trimming shortened V by 6 bases and J by 7 bases, and 17 bases separated the two germline ends. CDR3 length equals 15 residues. The germline V gene has CDR1 SGHRS and CDR2 YFSETQ. For the CDR3, the DNA is TGCGCCAGCAAAACAGGGTTGGTACTGAATTCACCCCTCCACTTT. Translated, it gives CASKTGLVLNSPLHF.

The rearrangement uses TRBV2 and TRBJ2-2; 8 positions match TRBD2. Unmatched junction bases numbered 7, after V lost 4 bases and J lost 3 bases. Germline assignment: CDR1 SNHLY and CDR2 FYNNEI. The CDR3 is 16 amino acids. The CDR3 loop reads CASSAQAGEHTGELFF. CDR3 nucleotide sequence: TGTGCCAGCAGTGCTCAAGCGGGGGAACACACCGGGGAGCTGTTTTTT.

V usage is TRBV21-1 and J usage is TRBJ2-3; the listed D gene, TRBD1, was not tested against the DNA. TRBV21-1 is a pseudogene. This CDR3 has 13 amino acids. CDR3 in DNA: TGTGCCAGCAGCAACTCACCTGGGGGACAGCAGTATTTT. Protein product: CASSNSPGGQQYF.

The CDR3 DNA reads TGTGCCAGCGATCAGTGGAACACCGGGGAGCTGTTTTTT. Protein product: CASDQWNTGELFF. This sequence joins TRBV12-3 or TRBV12-4 and TRBJ2-2; no definite D call. V dropped 8 bases and J dropped 1 base, with 8 bases sitting between them. The CDR3 sequence is 13 residues long.

This clone was seen a single time. This chain links TRBV5-5 with TRBJ1-2; D ambiguous. Germline lookup yields CDR1 SGHKS and CDR2 YYEKEE (reference sequence). The CDR3 extends over 14 amino acids. V was clipped by 1 base and J by 4 bases, with 11 bases between them. This CDR3 reads CASSLQEGGYGYTF. The CDR3 nucleotides read TGTGCCAGCAGCTTGCAGGAGGGCGGCTATGGCTACACCTTC. Based on the CDR3 plus reference TRBV5-5 and TRBJ1-2, the full variable domain is DAGVTQSPTHLIKTRGQQVTLRCSPISGHKSVSWYQQVLGQGPQFIFQYYEKEERGRGNFPDRFSARQFPNYSSELNVNALLLGDSALYLCASSLQEGGYGYTFGSGTRLTVV.

The chain carries TRBV30 and TRBJ1-6, with D possibly matching TRBD1 (6 bases). Trimming left V 0 bases short and J 6 bases short, with 12 bases between. Per the germline V gene, CDR1 is GTSNPN and CDR2 is SVGIG (reference sequence). This CDR3 contains 15 residues. For the CDR3, the DNA is TGTGCCTGGAGTGTAGGGATAGGGGGTAATTCACCCCTCCACTTT. It yields the protein CAWSVGIGGNSPLHF.

The J gene is TRBJ2-3, the V gene TRBV7-8, with 10 bases that match TRBD2. Trimming at V came to 1 base and at J to 0 bases, leaving 4 bases not matched to a gene. The CDR3 length is 17 residues. CDR1 SGHVS and CDR2 FQNEAQ come from the germline V gene. The CDR3 here is CASSLVASGGSTDTQYF. CDR3 sequence (DNA): TGTGCCAGCAGCTTAGTCGCTAGCGGGGGAAGCACAGATACGCAGTATTTT.

The CDR3 region is CASGRDYGREQFF. CDR3 bases: TGTGCCAGCGGGCGGGACTACGGACGCGAGCAGTTCTTC. The chain is built from TRBV6-5 and TRBJ2-1; 7 nucleotides agree with TRBD2. The CDR3 sequence is 13 residues long. V lost 8 bases, J lost 10 bases, and 11 bases stayed unmatched. Germline CDR1 MNHEY, CDR2 SVGAGI.

The chain uses TRBV11-1 and TRBJ2-1; TRBD1 is a possible D gene (5 bases). This CDR3 region has 16 residues. V was clipped by 4 bases and J by 0 bases, with 13 bases between them. Looked up from germline, CDR1 is SGHAT and CDR2 is FQDESV (reference sequence). CDR3 sequence (DNA): TGTGCCAGCAGCTCCCCTGTGGGGCGCTCCTACAATGAGCAGTTCTTC. Translation: CASSSPVGRSYNEQFF.

The CDR3, as DNA: TGTGCCAGCAGCCTGACAGGACCTAATGAAAAACTGTTTTTT. Protein: CASSLTGPNEKLFF. V gene TRBV5-4 combines with J gene TRBJ1-4; possible D gene TRBD1, 6 bases. There are 14 residues in the CDR3. V dropped 4 bases and J dropped 3 bases, with 10 bases sitting between them. CDR1 SGHNT and CDR2 YYREEE come from the germline V gene (reference sequence).

This sequence joins TRBV24-1 and TRBJ2-3; D gene unclear. Germline assignment: CDR1 KGHDR and CDR2 SFDVKD. This CDR3 comprises 17 residues. V shed 1 base and J shed 2 bases, with 15 bases lying between them. This chain's CDR3 is CATSDFTASATTDTQYF. CDR3 coding DNA: TGTGCCACCAGTGATTTTACGGCTAGTGCTACCACAGATACGCAGTATTTT.

Here the CDR3 reads CASSQVGGSPNYGYTF. In DNA form, the CDR3 reads TGTGCCAGCAGCCAAGTTGGCGGATCGCCTAACTATGGCTACACCTTC. The chain employs TRBV3-1 (or the pseudogene TRBV3-2) and TRBJ1-2; no reliable D call. The V gene lost 1 base and the J gene lost 0 bases, with 12 bases spanning the gap. The CDR3 covers 16 residues. Germline loops: CDR1 LGHDT, CDR2 YNNKEL (reference sequence).

This chain joins TRBV11-3 and TRBJ1-1; D is unclear. The ends were cut back, 0 bases at V and 4 bases at J, with 6 bases in the middle. CDR1 and CDR2 from the germline V gene are SGHNT and YENEEA. The CDR3 loop spans 13 amino acids. CDR3 sequence reads: CASSLDEVTEAFF. The CDR3 bases are TGTGCCAGCAGCTTAGACGAGGTCACTGAAGCTTTCTTT.